These 17 T cell receptor beta chains share one sample of origin, sequenced in a study of STAT5B mutations in CD4+ large granular lymphocyte leukemia. The data were produced by immunoSEQ multiplex PCR, yet TCRdb's version contains in-frame clones alone and is incomplete. The data hold some 19,000 clones, with more than 65% observed a single time. Sequencing was performed on CD4+ T cells from blood buffy coats. These receptors originate from a human donor in good health.

The rearrangement joins TRBV11-1 to TRBJ2-2; D is unclear. CDR3 size: 12 residues. V dropped 4 bases and J dropped 7 bases, with 7 bases sitting between them. CDR1 and CDR2 from the germline V gene are SGHAT and FQDESV (reference sequence). The CDR3 region is CASSSMYGELFF. In DNA form, the CDR3 reads TGTGCCAGCAGCTCAATGTACGGGGAGCTGTTTTTT. Together with reference TRBV11-1 and TRBJ2-2, the CDR3 gives the full variable domain: EAEVAQSPRYKITEKSQAVAFWCDPISGHATLYWYRQILGQGPELLVQFQDESVVDDSQLPKDRFSAERLKGVDSTLKIQPAELGDSAMYLCASSSMYGELFFGEGSRLTVL.

The chain combines TRBV10-3 with TRBJ1-1; D might be TRBD1 (6 bases). Between the trimmed V and J ends, which lost 8 bases and 4 bases, there was a span of 14 bases. Germline lookup yields CDR1 ENHRY and CDR2 SYGVKD. This CDR3 has 13 residues. Written as DNA, the CDR3 is TGTGCCATCGGACAGCCTAGGGGCACTGAAGCTTTCTTT. It translates to CAIGQPRGTEAFF.

The rearrangement links TRBV11-2 to TRBJ2-7; 12 bases are a match to TRBD2. The CDR3 consists of 18 residues. The junction had 12 bases not matched to a gene; V was cut back by 6 bases and J by 0 bases. The germline V gene encodes CDR1 SGHAT and CDR2 FQNNGV. This CDR3 is CASRSGTSGPQSSYEQYF. DNA of the CDR3: TGTGCCAGCAGATCCGGGACTAGCGGGCCTCAGAGCTCCTACGAGCAGTACTTC.

In DNA, the CDR3 is TGTGCCAGCAGTACGGGACAGACTAATGAAAAACTGTTTTTT. Translating it yields CASSTGQTNEKLFF. The genes are TRBV6-6 and TRBJ1-4, with TRBD1 matching over 7 bases. Unmatched junction bases numbered 2, after V lost 5 bases and J lost 2 bases. The CDR3 is 14 residues long. Germline loops: CDR1 MNHNY, CDR2 SVGAGI (reference sequence).

This clone was observed a handful of times. The chain has TRBV18 and TRBJ2-7; 12 positions agree with TRBD2. The CDR3 length is 16 residues. Per the germline V gene, CDR1 is KGHSH and CDR2 is LQKENI. J lost 5 bases, V lost 6 bases, and 11 bases had no gene match. CDR3 residues: CASSTRRLAGENEQYF. Written as DNA, the CDR3 is TGTGCCAGCTCCACTAGAAGACTAGCGGGAGAGAACGAGCAGTACTTC.

This clone was seen a few times. This CDR3 reads CASSYESQRTSPLHF. CDR3 nucleotide sequence: TGTGCCAGCAGTTACGAATCTCAGAGAACTTCACCCCTCCACTTT. V usage is TRBV6-6 and J usage is TRBJ1-6; D is unclear. The CDR3 contains 15 residues. Per germline, CDR1 MNHNY and CDR2 SVGAGI (reference sequence). With 2 bases removed from V and 9 bases from J, the gap between germline ends came to 14 bases.

This clone has only a few counts. The J gene is TRBJ1-2, the V gene TRBV9; D gene uncertain. Between the trimmed V and J ends, which lost 1 base and 2 bases, there was a span of 9 bases. Germline loops: CDR1 SGDLS, CDR2 YYNGEE. The CDR3 has 14 residues. In DNA form, the CDR3 reads TGTGCCAGCAGCGTAACCACGGGGAACTATGGCTACACCTTC. Amino acids: CASSVTTGNYGYTF.

This clone is medium-sized within its sample. The V gene is TRBV7-9, the J gene TRBJ1-1; 10 bases line up with TRBD1. This CDR3 has 15 residues. With V trimmed by 3 bases and J by 7 bases, 8 bases remained unmatched. Germline CDR1 is SEHNR and CDR2 is FQNEAQ (reference sequence). Here the CDR3 DNA reads TGTGCCAGCAGCTTGAATCCGGGACAGGGGATTGAAGCTTTCTTT. Translated: CASSLNPGQGIEAFF.

The V gene is TRBV5-4, the J gene TRBJ2-2; 13 bases map to TRBD2. With V trimmed by 4 bases and J by 6 bases, 9 bases remained unmatched. There are 17 residues in the CDR3. Germline V gene data show CDR1 as SGHNT and CDR2 as YYREEE (reference sequence). Written as DNA, the CDR3 is TGTGCCAGCAGCCCACTAGCGGGGGGGAATTTCGCCGGGGAGCTGTTTTTT. Translation: CASSPLAGGNFAGELFF.

J is TRBJ2-2 and V is TRBV5-6, with 9 positions matching TRBD1. After removal of 3 bases from V and 7 bases from J, the junction contained 7 bases not matched to a gene. The CDR3 length is 15 residues. In germline, CDR1 is SGHDT, CDR2 YYEEEE. DNA of the CDR3: TGTGCCAGCAGCTGGGGGACAGGGTCTATCGGGGAGCTGTTTTTT. This codes for CASSWGTGSIGELFF.

The gene calls are TRBV14 and TRBJ2-3; D may be TRBD1 (6 bases). From germline, CDR1 is SGHDN and CDR2 FVKESK. CDR3 length: 14 residues. Trimming took off 1 base at V and 7 bases at J, with 12 bases between the two ends. CDR3 sequence reads: CASSQVRQGHTQYF. The CDR3 coding sequence is TGTGCCAGCAGCCAAGTAAGGCAGGGGCATACGCAGTATTTT.

V usage is TRBV6-5 and J usage is TRBJ2-1; TRBD2 might be the D (7 bases). Germline loops: CDR1 MNHEY, CDR2 SVGAGI. The CDR3 runs 15 residues. V was clipped by 3 bases and J by 7 bases, with 16 bases between them. DNA of the CDR3: TGTGCCAGCAGTTATAAACGGGGGGCTCGGAATGAGCAGTTCTTC. Encoded protein: CASSYKRGARNEQFF.

The chain joins TRBV4-3 to TRBJ2-2; D not certain. The CDR3 spans 14 residues. From germline, CDR1 is LGHNA and CDR2 YSLEER. Trimming took 0 bases from V and 2 from J, leaving 4 bases between them. For the CDR3, the DNA is TGCGCCAGCAGCCAAGATATCAACACCGGGGAGCTGTTTTTT. Amino acid sequence: CASSQDINTGELFF.

V is TRBV6-5 and J is TRBJ2-7; TRBD2 agrees at 9 bases. V dropped 0 bases and J dropped 2; count of bases not matched to a gene: 5. Germline V gene data show CDR1 as MNHEY and CDR2 as SVGAGI. The CDR3 is made up of 16 amino acids. The CDR3 DNA sequence: TGTGCCAGCAGTTACTCGCCTAGCGGGGTCGCCTACGAGCAGTACTTC. As protein: CASSYSPSGVAYEQYF.

The table lists this clone with a few counts. This chain joins TRBV10-2 and TRBJ2-7; 8 nucleotides align to TRBD1. Germline trimming cut 4 bases from V and 6 bases from J; bases unmatched to any gene: 8. Germline assignment: CDR1 WSHSY and CDR2 SAAADI. The length of the CDR3 is 14 residues. The CDR3 region is CASSGSQGDLEQYF. As DNA, the CDR3 is TGCGCCAGCAGTGGCTCACAGGGGGATCTCGAGCAGTACTTC.

This clone was seen only once. The J gene is TRBJ1-1, the V gene TRBV19; 9 bases match TRBD1. The CDR3 has 14 amino acids. Germline CDR1 reads LNHDA; CDR2 reads SQIVND (reference sequence). Trimming cost V 4 bases and J 5 bases; bases outside gene matches: 5. CDR3: CASSTTGGQTEAFF. DNA of the CDR3: TGTGCCAGTAGTACGACAGGGGGTCAGACTGAAGCTTTCTTT.

This clone was seen once. The J gene is TRBJ2-7, the V gene TRBV28; 9 bases match TRBD1. The V segment lost 5 bases and the J segment 4 bases; nucleotides outside the gene matches: 3. From germline, CDR1 is MDHEN and CDR2 SYDVKM. This CDR3 has 13 residues. For the CDR3, the DNA is TGTGCCAGCAGTGGGACAGGGTTTTACGAGCAGTACTTC. It translates to CASSGTGFYEQYF.